This T cell receptor (beta chain) was profiled in a study of siplizumab effects on memory and regulatory T cells. There are 11 residues in the CDR3. V lost 8 bases to trimming and J lost 3 bases, with 8 bases between them. Germline assignment: CDR1 MGHDK and CDR2 SYGVNS. The study assayed around 9.3 x 10^4 TCR templates per sample. Measured with immunoSEQ multiplex PCR; TCRdb has only the in-frame clones, and not every one. The sample contains about 72,000 clones, about 90% of which appear only once. The J gene is TRBJ2-7, the V gene TRBV25-1; D is ambiguous. The sequenced material came from CD8+ T cells sorted from blood. The sequence was obtained from a human donor in good health. The CDR3 protein is CASGFDYEQYF. The CDR3 nucleotides read TGTGCCAGCGGATTCGACTACGAGCAGTACTTC.